One and the same sample provided the 24 T cell receptor beta chains below, sequenced in a study of blood T cell repertoires in COVID-19. Assay used: immunoSEQ multiplex PCR; TCRdb lists only in-frame clones, some missing. This table holds around 250,000 clones, roughly 85% found once. Sequencing input: peripheral blood. Receptors were obtained from a man aged 50 to 59 with active or convalescent COVID-19.

The rearrangement joins TRBV5-1 to TRBJ2-1, with 7 nucleotides matching TRBD1. The CDR3 has 16 amino acids. Germline loops: CDR1 SGHRS, CDR2 YFSETQ. J gave up 9 bases and V 2 bases, and 14 bases lay outside the gene matches. This chain's CDR3 is CASSFRQGPLYGEQFF. The CDR3 DNA reads TGCGCCAGCAGCTTCAGACAGGGTCCCTTATACGGTGAGCAGTTCTTC. The full variable domain, with the rest looked up from reference TRBV5-1 and TRBJ2-1, is KAGVTQTPRYLIKTRGQQVTLSCSPISGHRSVSWYQQTPGQGLQFLFEYFSETQRNKGNFPGRFSGRQFSNSRSEMNVSTLELGDSALYLCASSFRQGPLYGEQFFGPGTRLTVL.

The genes are TRBV7-2 and TRBJ2-7, with TRBD2 as a possible D gene (6 bases). The CDR3 sequence is 12 residues long. Per germline, CDR1 SGHTA and CDR2 FQGNSA. V was cut by 3 bases and J by 6 bases, with 9 bases left in between. The CDR3 region is CASSLRGFEQYF. The CDR3 DNA reads TGTGCCAGCAGCTTGCGGGGTTTCGAGCAGTACTTC.

The rearrangement uses TRBV6-2 or TRBV6-3 and TRBJ2-6, with TRBD1 matching 9 bases. This CDR3 spans 16 amino acids. Trimming took 6 bases from V and 2 from J; bases not matched to a gene: 5. Per the germline V gene, CDR1 is MNHEY and CDR2 is SVGEGT. The DNA of the CDR3 is TGTGCCAGCAGCCTCCGGGACAGGGCTGGGGCCAACGTCCTGACTTTC. Protein sequence: CASSLRDRAGANVLTF.

The genes are TRBV3-1 (or the pseudogene TRBV3-2) and TRBJ2-1; 10 nucleotides align to TRBD2. The CDR3 contains 15 residues. The germline V gene has CDR1 LGHDT and CDR2 YNNKEL (reference sequence). Germline trimming cut 6 bases from V and 9 bases from J; bases unmatched to any gene: 11. CDR3 in amino acids: CASSPSGSPRSEQFF. The CDR3 DNA follows: TGTGCCAGCAGTCCTAGCGGGAGCCCCCGTAGTGAGCAGTTCTTC.

The J gene is TRBJ2-3, the V gene TRBV7-2, with D uncertain. CDR1 is SGHTA, CDR2 FQGNSA, per germline. This CDR3 comprises 14 residues. Trimming left V 2 bases short and J 3 bases short, with 9 bases between. CDR3 residues: CASSLQRITDTQYF. Written as DNA, the CDR3 is TGTGCCAGCAGCTTACAGCGAATTACAGATACGCAGTATTTT.

V is TRBV7-3 and J is TRBJ2-1, with 7 bases aligning to TRBD1. Unmatched junction bases numbered 10, after V lost 5 bases and J lost 9 bases. The CDR3 is made up of 14 amino acids. Germline V gene data show CDR1 as SGHTA and CDR2 as FQGTGA. CDR3 region: CASSTTGSESEQFF. The CDR3 DNA is TGTGCCAGCAGCACGACAGGGTCTGAGAGTGAGCAGTTCTTC.

This clone has only one observation. This chain links TRBV6-7 with TRBJ2-7, with D perhaps matching TRBD1 (5 bases). TRBV6-7 has ORF status, its function being uncertain. This CDR3 is built from 18 residues. Trimming took 2 bases from V and 6 from J, leaving 26 bases between them. CDR3 amino acids: CASSYRVKNRTSNGEQYF. CDR3 in DNA: TGTGCCAGCAGTTACAGGGTGAAAAACAGGACCTCGAACGGCGAGCAGTACTTC.

V usage is TRBV2 and J usage is TRBJ1-5; TRBD1 aligns across 8 bases. This CDR3 region has 13 residues. CDR1 SNHLY and CDR2 FYNNEI come from the germline V gene. V lost 4 bases and J lost 4; bases outside the gene matches: 0. The DNA of the CDR3 is TGTGCCAGCAGTGGGACAGGGAATCAGCCCCAGCATTTT. Residues: CASSGTGNQPQHF.

The chain employs TRBV7-6 and TRBJ2-2, with D unresolved. Trimming stripped 3 bases from V and 7 bases from J, with 6 bases between. This CDR3 contains 12 residues. Germline assignment: CDR1 SGHVS and CDR2 FNYEAQ. The CDR3 here is CASSFPLGELFF. The DNA of the CDR3 is TGTGCCAGCAGCTTCCCTCTCGGGGAGCTGTTTTTT.

The chain employs TRBV6-5 and TRBJ1-2; 7 bases are shared with TRBD1. This CDR3 is built from 14 residues. After removal of 0 bases from V and 6 bases from J, the junction contained 4 bases not matched to a gene. CDR1 MNHEY and CDR2 SVGAGI come from the germline V gene. CDR3 residues: CASSYSRGPNGYTF. For the CDR3, the DNA is TGTGCCAGCAGTTACTCGAGGGGGCCTAATGGCTACACCTTC.

The rearrangement joins TRBV29-1 to TRBJ2-3; D is unresolved. Germline CDR1 is SQVTM and CDR2 is ANQGSEA. This CDR3 contains 12 residues. Trimming shortened V by 3 bases and J by 5 bases, and 9 bases separated the two germline ends. The CDR3 region is CSVEEARDTQYF. The CDR3 DNA follows: TGCAGCGTTGAGGAAGCGCGAGATACGCAGTATTTT.

The gene calls are TRBV5-1 and TRBJ2-3; TRBD2 agrees at 9 bases. The CDR3 loop spans 16 amino acids. Germline V gene lookup returns CDR1 SGHRS and CDR2 YFSETQ. V lost 3 bases, J lost 0 bases, and 5 bases stayed unmatched. In DNA, the CDR3 is TGCGCCAGCAGCTATAGCGGGAGAGCTAGCACAGATACGCAGTATTTT. Translating it yields CASSYSGRASTDTQYF.

The CDR3 loop reads CAISAGQTNQPQHF. In nucleotides, the CDR3 is TGTGCCATCAGTGCCGGACAGACCAATCAGCCCCAGCATTTT. The chain combines TRBV10-3 with TRBJ1-5; TRBD1 is a possible D gene (6 bases). The V end was cut by 4 bases, the J end by 3 bases, with 10 bases between. Per germline, CDR1 ENHRY and CDR2 SYGVKD. The CDR3 sequence is 14 residues long.

This chain links TRBV28 with TRBJ2-1; D not certain. This CDR3 is 13 amino acids long. From germline, CDR1 is MDHEN and CDR2 SYDVKM. V was clipped by 5 bases and J by 12 bases, with 17 bases between them. The CDR3 DNA sequence: TGTGCCAGCAGTCAACAACCCCTCACGCTGCAGTTCTTC. Protein: CASSQQPLTLQFF.

This rearrangement joins TRBV6-6 to TRBJ2-1; 12 positions agree with TRBD2. Per the germline V gene, CDR1 is MNHNY and CDR2 is SVGAGI (reference sequence). The length of the CDR3 is 14 residues. V trimming: 6 bases; J trimming: 5 bases; junction bases outside the gene matches: 2. The CDR3 loop is CASRRLAGDNEQFF. The CDR3 DNA reads as TGTGCCAGCAGAAGACTAGCGGGAGACAATGAGCAGTTCTTC.

The gene calls are TRBV7-8 and TRBJ2-3, with D hard to call. There are 10 residues in the CDR3. The V gene's germline CDR1 is SGHVS and CDR2 FQNEAQ. V lost 5 bases to trimming and J lost 10 bases, with 7 bases between them. In nucleotides, the CDR3 is TGTGCCAGCAGCCCCTACCCGCAGTATTTT. Translating gives CASSPYPQYF. The complete variable domain, with remaining parts taken from reference TRBV7-8 and TRBJ2-3, reads GAGVSQSPRYKVAKRGQDVALRCDPISGHVSLFWYQQALGQGPEFLTYFQNEAQLDKSGLPSDRFFAERPEGSVSTLKIQRTQQEDSAVYLCASSPYPQYFGPGTRLTVL.

CDR3 in DNA: TGTGCCAGCCACCGGGACAGGGGAGGGGGCTACACCTTC. Amino acids: CASHRDRGGGYTF. The chain has TRBV2 and TRBJ1-2; 10 bases are a match to TRBD1. There are 13 residues in the CDR3. J was trimmed by 8 bases and V by 8 bases; bases with no gene match: 8. Germline values: CDR1 SNHLY, CDR2 FYNNEI. Full variable domain (missing parts from reference TRBV2 and TRBJ1-2): EPEVTQTPSHQVTQMGQEVILRCVPISNHLYFYWYRQILGQKVEFLVSFYNNEISEKSEIFDDQFSVERPDGSNFTLKIRSTKLEDSAMYFCASHRDRGGGYTFGSGTRLTVV.

The V call is TRBV7-9, the J call TRBJ1-4; TRBD1 matches 9 bases. Germline V gives CDR1 SEHNR, CDR2 FQNEAQ (reference sequence). The V segment lost 2 bases and the J segment 7 bases; nucleotides outside the gene matches: 5. The CDR3 contains 15 residues. The CDR3 DNA sequence: TGTGCCAGCAGCTTAAGACAGGGGGAGAGTGAAAAACTGTTTTTT. Translation: CASSLRQGESEKLFF.

The rearrangement uses TRBV28 and TRBJ1-5; D ambiguous. CDR1 MDHEN and CDR2 SYDVKM come from the germline V gene. This CDR3 spans 14 amino acids. Trimming stripped 7 bases from V and 3 bases from J, with 13 bases between. DNA of the CDR3: TGTGCCAGCAATAATGAGGTGTTCAATCAGCCCCAGCATTTT. As protein: CASNNEVFNQPQHF.

The gene calls are TRBV3-1 (or the pseudogene TRBV3-2) and TRBJ2-5; D is unresolved. The V gene's germline CDR1 is LGHDT and CDR2 YNNKEL (reference sequence). The V gene lost 0 bases and the J gene lost 5 bases, with 7 bases spanning the gap. This CDR3 has 13 amino acids. The chain's CDR3 is CASSQERGETQYF. For the CDR3, the DNA is TGTGCCAGCAGCCAAGAGCGTGGTGAGACCCAGTACTTC.

This rearrangement joins TRBV5-4 to TRBJ2-5, with TRBD2 matching 12 bases. The CDR3 has 16 amino acids. In germline, CDR1 is SGHNT, CDR2 YYREEE (reference sequence). The ends lost 2 bases at V and 5 bases at J; junction bases unmatched: 7. The CDR3 bases are TGTGCCAGCAGCTTCTCTAGCGGGAGGGGGGCGGAGACCCAGTACTTC. It translates to CASSFSSGRGAETQYF. Using reference TRBV5-4 and TRBJ2-5 for the parts outside the CDR3, the full variable domain is ETGVTQSPTHLIKTRGQQVTLRCSSQSGHNTVSWYQQALGQGPQFIFQYYREEENGRGNFPPRFSGLQFPNYSSELNVNALELDDSALYLCASSFSSGRGAETQYFGPGTRLLVL.

The rearrangement uses TRBV9 and TRBJ2-5, with D maybe TRBD1 (5 bases). Germline V CDR1 and CDR2: SGDLS, YYNGEE. CDR3 size: 17 residues. The V gene lost 2 bases and the J gene lost 5 bases, with 22 bases spanning the gap. CDR3 bases: TGTGCCAGCAGCGTGAGTGGGGCCGGTAAATTGGGGGAGACCCAGTACTTC. Protein: CASSVSGAGKLGETQYF.

This clone was seen just once. The chain recombines TRBV10-3 with TRBJ1-1, with D unclear. The CDR3 extends over 16 amino acids. Germline V gene lookup returns CDR1 ENHRY and CDR2 SYGVKD. With 4 bases removed from V and 0 bases from J, the gap between germline ends came to 15 bases. CDR3 coding DNA: TGTGCCATCAGTGCCGAAAGGCTAGCAATGAACACTGAAGCTTTCTTT. It translates to CAISAERLAMNTEAFF.

V is TRBV10-2 and J is TRBJ1-5; 8 positions agree with TRBD1. The CDR3 is 13 residues long. CDR1 and CDR2 (germline): WSHSY, SAAADI. CDR3 nucleotide sequence: TGCGCGACCGGGCAGGGGGCATCCCAGCCCCAGCATTTT. Residues: CATGQGASQPQHF.